The sequence of this TCR beta chain was determined in a study of graft-versus-host responses after intestinal transplantation. Study context: The whole recipient group had anti-thymocyte globulin induction followed by tacrolimus and steroids for around three years. Points from the study as a whole: Detected in recipient marrow were GvH clones, some of which were first observed in ileum or blood.

This table comes from immunoSEQ multiplex PCR, and its TCRdb copy is limited to in-frame clones, with some not included. The data contain around 50,000 clones, approximately 88% of them seen just once; the ten biggest clones take up 0.5% to 0.7%. In regard to this clone: Its specificity is not known.

The sequence came from a human donor who was the organ donor for an intestinal transplant. The specimen was unstimulated CD4+ T cells sorted from spleen or lymph node cells, collected before transplant.

The CDR3 DNA sequence: TGTGCCAGCAGCGTAAAGGGGTCAGAGACCCAGTACTTC. Translating gives CASSVKGSETQYF. The V call is TRBV9, the J call TRBJ2-5; D possibly corresponds to TRBD1 (5 bases). V lost 1 base and J 4 bases, leaving 8 bases between the germline ends. The CDR3 extends over 13 amino acids. The germline gives CDR1 SGDLS, CDR2 YYNGEE.